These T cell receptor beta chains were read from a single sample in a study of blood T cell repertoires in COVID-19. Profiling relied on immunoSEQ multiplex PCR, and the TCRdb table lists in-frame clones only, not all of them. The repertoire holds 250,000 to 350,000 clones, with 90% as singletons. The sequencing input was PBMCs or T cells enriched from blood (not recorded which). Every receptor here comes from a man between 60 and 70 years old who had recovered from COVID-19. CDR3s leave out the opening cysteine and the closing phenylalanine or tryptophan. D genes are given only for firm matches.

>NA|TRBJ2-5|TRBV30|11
AWSAQEGETQY
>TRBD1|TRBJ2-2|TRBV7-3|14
ASSPGQGAPTGELF
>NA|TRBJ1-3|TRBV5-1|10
ASSLVGNTIY
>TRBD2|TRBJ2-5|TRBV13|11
ASSFRGEETQY
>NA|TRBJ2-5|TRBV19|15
ASSIGTTNPRGETQY
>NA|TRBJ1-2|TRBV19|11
ASSSGNFGGYT
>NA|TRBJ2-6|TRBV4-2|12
ASSSGTGANVLT
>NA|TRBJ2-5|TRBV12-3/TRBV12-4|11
ASSMFPRETQY
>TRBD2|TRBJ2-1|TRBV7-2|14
ASSLGSGGAVNEQF
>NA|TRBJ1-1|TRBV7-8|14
ASSLGRGEFNTEAF
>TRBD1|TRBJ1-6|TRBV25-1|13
ASSEEGAHRSPLH
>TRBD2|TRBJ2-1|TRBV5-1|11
ASSSGTSVEQF
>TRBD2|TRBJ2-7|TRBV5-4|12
ASSLDGRSYEQY
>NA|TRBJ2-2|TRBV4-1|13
ASSPQEGGTGELF
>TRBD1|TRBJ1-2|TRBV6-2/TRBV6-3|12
ASSYLGTGDGYT
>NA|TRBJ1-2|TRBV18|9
ASSPRGGYT
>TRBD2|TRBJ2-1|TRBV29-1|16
SVVTSGRMELAGNEQF
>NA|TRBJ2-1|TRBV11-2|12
ASSLVRPYNEQF
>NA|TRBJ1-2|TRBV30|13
AWNLILQGNSGYT
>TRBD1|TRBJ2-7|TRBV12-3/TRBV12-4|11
ASSRDRPYEQY
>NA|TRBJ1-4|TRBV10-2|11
ASHSNSNEKLF
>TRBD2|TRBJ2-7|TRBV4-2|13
ASSQGQRGVNEQY
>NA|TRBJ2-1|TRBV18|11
ASSTALWGEQF
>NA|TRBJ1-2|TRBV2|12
ASSEVRVSDGYT
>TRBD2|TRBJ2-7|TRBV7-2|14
ASSLSASGQPYEQY
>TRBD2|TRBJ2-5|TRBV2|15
ASTHDASGVRGGTQY
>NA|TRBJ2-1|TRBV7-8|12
ASSLSTGSREQF
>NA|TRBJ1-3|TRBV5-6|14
ASSPEGVRPGNTIY
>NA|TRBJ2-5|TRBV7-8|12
ASSLWEAGETQY
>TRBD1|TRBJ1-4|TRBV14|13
ASSSRTGVNEKLF
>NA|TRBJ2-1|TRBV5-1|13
ASSRMGVGGNEQF
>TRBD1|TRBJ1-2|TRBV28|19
ASSLFLVIVPPGQGNDGYT
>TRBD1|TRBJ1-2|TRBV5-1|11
ASHRTGKYGYT
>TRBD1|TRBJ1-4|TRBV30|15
AWSHPTWTGENEKLF
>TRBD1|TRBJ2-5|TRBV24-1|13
ATSDLGQGGETQY
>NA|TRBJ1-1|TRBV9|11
ASSVALNTEAF
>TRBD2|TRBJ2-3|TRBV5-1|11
ASSPGGGLEQY
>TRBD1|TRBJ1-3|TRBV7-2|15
ASSLNRGTSSGNTIY
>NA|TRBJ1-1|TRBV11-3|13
ASTGGVTGFTEAF
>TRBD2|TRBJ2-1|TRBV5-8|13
ASSSGTSGYNEQF
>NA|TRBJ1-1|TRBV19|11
ASRVFMNTEAF
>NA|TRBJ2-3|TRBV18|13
ASSPGYRSTDTQY
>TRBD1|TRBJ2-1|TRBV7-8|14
ASSSATGSSYNEQF